A selection of T cell receptor beta chains follows, all from one sample in a study of T cell responses to AZD1222 COVID-19 vaccine. Clones were read by immunoSEQ multiplex PCR, and TCRdb kept only the in-frame ones, dropping some. The repertoire holds roughly 160,000 clones, with roughly 90% as singletons. Material: peripheral blood, obtained on day 0 of AZD1222 vaccination. These TCRs come from an adult in good health. Each CDR3 is given with its conserved first and last residue. The order of the fields is CDR3 length, J gene, D gene, clone size, V gene, CDR3 protein, CDR3 DNA. A D gene is named only where the DNA matches it firmly. The size of a clone is reported for some rows only, either as once, few or many, or as a class for expanded clones.

13,TRBJ1-2,.,.,TRBV6-1,CASSERTENGYTF,TGTGCCAGCAGTGAAAGGACAGAGAATGGCTACACCTTC
13,TRBJ1-1,.,.,TRBV27,CASSRASNTEAFF,TGTGCCAGTAGTCGGGCTTCTAACACTGAAGCTTTCTTT
16,TRBJ1-1,.,.,TRBV3-1/TRBV3-2,CASSQDTDGMNTEAFF,TGTGCCAGCAGCCAAGATACGGACGGCATGAACACTGAAGCTTTCTTT
12,TRBJ2-3,.,once,TRBV28,CASSLSTDTQYF,TGTGCCAGCAGTCTGAGCACAGATACGCAGTATTTT
16,TRBJ1-1,TRBD1,.,TRBV5-1,CASSAGQGYMNTEAFF,TGCGCCAGCAGCGCCGGACAGGGGTACATGAACACTGAAGCTTTCTTT
17,TRBJ2-3,TRBD1,.,TRBV9,CASGLSRDRVSADTQYF,TGTGCCAGCGGACTGTCCCGGGACAGGGTATCGGCAGATACGCAGTATTTT
11,TRBJ2-7,.,.,TRBV6-6,CASSYSLEQYF,TGTGCCAGCAGTTATTCGCTAGAGCAGTACTTC
15,TRBJ1-6,.,.,TRBV3-1/TRBV3-2,CASSQSGTRDSPLHF,TGTGCCAGCAGCCAATCCGGGACAAGAGATTCACCCCTCCACTTT
12,TRBJ1-2,.,.,TRBV30,CAWMAGGDGYTF,TGTGCCTGGATGGCCGGCGGCGATGGCTACACCTTC
15,TRBJ2-2,TRBD2,.,TRBV2,CASSDSGGPPGELFF,TGTGCCAGCAGTGATAGCGGGGGGCCTCCCGGGGAGCTGTTTTTT
15,TRBJ1-2,.,.,TRBV19,CASSIGGRGGYGYTF,TGTGCCAGTAGTATAGGCGGCAGGGGTGGCTATGGCTACACCTTC
15,TRBJ1-6,TRBD1,.,TRBV5-4,CASSSDRVNNSPLHF,TGTGCCAGCAGCTCCGACAGGGTGAATAATTCACCCCTCCACTTT
15,TRBJ1-5,.,.,TRBV7-2,CASSKRGAEGQPQHF,TGTGCCAGCAGTAAGCGGGGGGCAGAAGGACAGCCCCAGCATTTT
18,TRBJ1-4,TRBD1,few,TRBV7-8,CASSSNGYDRGRAEKLFF,TGTGCCAGCAGCTCGAACGGCTACGACAGGGGGCGGGCTGAAAAACTGTTTTTT
14,TRBJ1-5,TRBD1,.,TRBV27,CASKGAGVHQPQHF,TGTGCCAGCAAGGGGGCAGGGGTTCATCAGCCCCAGCATTTT
15,TRBJ1-4,.,.,TRBV7-2,CASSLSRGSNEKLFF,TGTGCCAGCAGCCTAAGTCGGGGGTCGAATGAAAAACTGTTTTTT
15,TRBJ1-5,.,.,TRBV3-1/TRBV3-2,CASSQDQGVSQPQHF,TGTGCCAGCAGCCAAGATCAAGGGGTTAGTCAGCCCCAGCATTTT
12,TRBJ1-1,.,once,TRBV10-3,CATRGDITEAFF,TGTGCCACCCGAGGGGATATCACTGAAGCTTTCTTT
15,TRBJ1-5,.,.,TRBV28,CASTKGGVVNQPQHF,TGTGCCAGCACTAAGGGGGGGGTTGTCAATCAGCCCCAGCATTTT
15,TRBJ1-5,.,few,TRBV28,CASSFWAGGNQPQHF,TGTGCCAGCAGTTTTTGGGCAGGGGGCAATCAGCCCCAGCATTTT
12,TRBJ1-4,.,.,TRBV12-3/TRBV12-4,CASSLRGEKLFF,TGTGCCAGCAGTTTAAGAGGAGAAAAACTGTTTTTT
14,TRBJ2-5,.,.,TRBV28,CASSSSGGGETQYF,TGTGCCAGCAGTTCATCCGGGGGTGGAGAGACCCAGTACTTC
16,TRBJ2-2,.,.,TRBV2,CASSEEQPTIAGELFF,TGTGCCAGCAGTGAAGAGCAGCCCACAATCGCCGGGGAGCTGTTTTTT
13,TRBJ2-1,.,.,TRBV30,CAWRPAGGASRFF,TGTGCCTGGAGGCCAGCCGGGGGAGCCTCACGGTTCTTC
14,TRBJ1-1,.,once,TRBV10-3,CAISDTVMNTEAFF,TGTGCCATCAGTGATACGGTGATGAACACTGAAGCTTTCTTT
15,TRBJ1-5,TRBD1,once,TRBV7-6,CASSPDRGADQPQHF,TGTGCCAGCAGCCCGGACAGGGGGGCCGATCAGCCCCAGCATTTT
15,TRBJ1-5,.,.,TRBV28,CASSFFPSVPQPQHF,TGTGCCAGCAGTTTCTTCCCTTCTGTTCCCCAGCCCCAGCATTTT
19,TRBJ1-3,.,.,TRBV7-8,CASSLKLFGGVGSGNTIYF,TGTGCCAGCAGCTTAAAATTATTTGGGGGGGTTGGCTCTGGAAACACCATATATTTT
15,TRBJ2-1,TRBD1,.,TRBV5-6,CASSRGQGAYNEQFF,TGTGCCAGCAGCAGAGGACAGGGGGCTTACAATGAGCAGTTCTTC
13,TRBJ1-2,.,.,TRBV28,CASTTVVNYGYTF,TGTGCCAGCACTACTGTGGTTAACTATGGCTACACCTTC
13,TRBJ1-1,.,.,TRBV27,CASSWERNTEAFF,TGTGCCAGCAGTTGGGAAAGGAACACTGAAGCTTTCTTT
13,TRBJ1-4,.,.,TRBV23-1,CASTTLKTEKLFF,TGCGCCAGCACCACCCTGAAGACCGAAAAACTGTTTTTT
17,TRBJ2-7,TRBD1,.,TRBV7-2,CASSLSLGQGKVYEQYF,TGTGCCAGCAGCTTAAGTTTGGGACAGGGGAAGGTCTACGAGCAGTACTTC
13,TRBJ1-5,.,.,TRBV12-3/TRBV12-4,CASSLRVNQPQHF,TGTGCCAGCAGTTTACGGGTGAATCAGCCCCAGCATTTT
13,TRBJ1-1,.,.,TRBV6-4,CASSDTGNTEAFF,TGTGCCAGCAGTGACACCGGAAACACTGAAGCTTTCTTT
12,TRBJ1-5,.,.,TRBV30,CAWSASQQPQHF,TGTGCCTGGAGTGCCTCTCAGCAGCCCCAGCATTTT
14,TRBJ1-2,.,.,TRBV3-1/TRBV3-2,CASSPYGTRYGYTF,TGTGCCAGCAGCCCCTATGGGACTAGGTATGGCTACACCTTC
15,TRBJ2-2,TRBD2,.,TRBV9,CASSGLAGGHGELFF,TGTGCCAGCAGCGGGCTAGCGGGAGGGCACGGGGAGCTGTTTTTT
15,TRBJ1-2,.,once,TRBV19,CASSIIGVTDYGYTF,TGTGCCAGTAGTATTATCGGGGTGACGGACTATGGCTACACCTTC